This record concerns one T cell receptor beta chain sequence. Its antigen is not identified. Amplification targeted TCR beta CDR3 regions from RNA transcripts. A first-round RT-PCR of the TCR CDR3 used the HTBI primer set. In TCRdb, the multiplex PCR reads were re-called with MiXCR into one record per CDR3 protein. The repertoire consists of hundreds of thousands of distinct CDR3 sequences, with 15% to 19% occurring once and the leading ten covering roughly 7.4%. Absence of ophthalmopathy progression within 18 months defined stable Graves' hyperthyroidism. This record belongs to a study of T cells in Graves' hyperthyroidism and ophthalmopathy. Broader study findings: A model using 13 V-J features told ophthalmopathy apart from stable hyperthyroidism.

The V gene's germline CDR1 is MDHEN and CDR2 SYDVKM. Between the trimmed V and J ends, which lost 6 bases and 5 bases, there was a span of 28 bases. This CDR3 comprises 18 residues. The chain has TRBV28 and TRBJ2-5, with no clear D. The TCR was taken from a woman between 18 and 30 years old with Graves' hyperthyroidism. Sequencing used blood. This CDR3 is CASRPWDGRDQKSETQYF. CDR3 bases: TGTGCCAGCAGGCCATGGGATGGTCGCGACCAGAAATCGGAGACCCAGTACTTC. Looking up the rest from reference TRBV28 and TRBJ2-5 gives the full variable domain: DVKVTQSSRYLVKRTGEKVFLECVQDMDHENMFWYRQDPGLGLRLIYFSYDVKMKEKGDIPEGYSVSREKKERFSLILESASTNQTSMYLCASRPWDGRDQKSETQYFGPGTRLLVL.